This T cell receptor beta chain was sequenced during a study of blood T cell repertoires in COVID-19. Study at large: T cells, B-cell-depleted T cells, or PBMCs supplied cDNA or gDNA.

Profiled with immunoSEQ multiplex PCR; TCRdb holds only in-frame clones, not every one. The table includes some 220,000 clones, about 83% detected once. Germline values: CDR1 SGHAT, CDR2 FQNNGV. The CDR3 runs to 14 residues. J gave up 7 bases and V 6 bases, and 9 bases lay outside the gene matches. While infection was still active, Seattle patients were enrolled and then followed longitudinally. This chain links TRBV11-2 with TRBJ2-7, with 10 positions matching TRBD2. What was sequenced was peripheral blood. The sequence was collected from a woman aged 25-40 years with COVID-19, enrolled during active disease. CDR3 in DNA: TGTGCCAGCAGTCGGACTAGCGGAGGGGGGGAGCAGTACTTC. Protein sequence: CASSRTSGGGEQYF. The variable domain in full, with the rest retrieved from reference TRBV11-2 and TRBJ2-7, is EAGVAQSPRYKIIEKRQSVAFWCNPISGHATLYWYQQILGQGPKLLIQFQNNGVVDDSQLPKDRFSAERLKGVDSTLKIQPAKLEDSAVYLCASSRTSGGGEQYFGPGTRLTVT.